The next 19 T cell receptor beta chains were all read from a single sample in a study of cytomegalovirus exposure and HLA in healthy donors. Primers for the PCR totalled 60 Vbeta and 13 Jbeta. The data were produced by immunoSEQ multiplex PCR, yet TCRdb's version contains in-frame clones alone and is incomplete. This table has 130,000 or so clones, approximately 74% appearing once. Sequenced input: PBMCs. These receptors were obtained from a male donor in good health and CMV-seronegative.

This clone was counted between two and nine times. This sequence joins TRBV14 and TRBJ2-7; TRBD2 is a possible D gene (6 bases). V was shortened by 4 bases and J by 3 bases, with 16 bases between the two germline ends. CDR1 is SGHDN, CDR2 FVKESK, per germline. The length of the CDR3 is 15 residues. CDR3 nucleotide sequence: TGTGCCAGCAGCCGTGGACTACAGGAGAGCTACGAGCAGTACTTC. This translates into CASSRGLQESYEQYF.

CDR3 sequence: CASSLQFRGNTEAFF. The CDR3 bases are TGTGCCAGCAGCCTCCAGTTCAGGGGGAACACTGAAGCTTTCTTT. This chain uses TRBV7-2 with TRBJ1-1; perhaps TRBD1 as D (6 bases). This CDR3 has 15 amino acids. Trimming shortened V by 5 bases and J by 1 base, and 14 bases separated the two germline ends. Germline assignment: CDR1 SGHTA and CDR2 FQGNSA.

CDR3 bases: TGTGCCAGCAGCTTGACAGGGTCGGTCTATGGCTACACCTTC. Translating gives CASSLTGSVYGYTF. The chain carries TRBV5-6 and TRBJ1-2, with TRBD1 as a possible D gene (6 bases). The germline CDR1 and CDR2 sequences are SGHDT and YYEEEE. CDR3 length: 14 residues. The V end was cut by 1 base, the J end by 4 bases, with 11 bases between.

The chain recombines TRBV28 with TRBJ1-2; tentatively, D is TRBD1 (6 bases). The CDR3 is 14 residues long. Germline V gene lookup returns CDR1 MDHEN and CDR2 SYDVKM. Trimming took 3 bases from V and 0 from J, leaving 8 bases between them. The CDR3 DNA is TGTGCCAGCAGTTTGGACAGAGCTAACTATGGCTACACCTTC. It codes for CASSLDRANYGYTF.

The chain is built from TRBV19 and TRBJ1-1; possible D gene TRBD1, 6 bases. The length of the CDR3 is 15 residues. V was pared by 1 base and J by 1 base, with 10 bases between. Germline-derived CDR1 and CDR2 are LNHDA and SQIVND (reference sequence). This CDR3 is CASSIGGQWNTEAFF. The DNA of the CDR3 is TGTGCCAGTAGTATAGGGGGACAATGGAACACTGAAGCTTTCTTT. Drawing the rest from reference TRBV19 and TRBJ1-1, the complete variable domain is DGGITQSPKYLFRKEGQNVTLSCEQNLNHDAMYWYRQDPGQGLRLIYYSQIVNDFQKGDIAEGYSVSREKKESFPLTVTSAQKNPTAFYLCASSIGGQWNTEAFFGQGTRLTVV.

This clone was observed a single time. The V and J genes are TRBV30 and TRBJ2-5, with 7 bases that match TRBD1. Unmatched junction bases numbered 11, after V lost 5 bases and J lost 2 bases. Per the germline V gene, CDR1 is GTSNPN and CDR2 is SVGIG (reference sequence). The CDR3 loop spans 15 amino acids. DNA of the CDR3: TGTGCCTGGGGAGATGGGGACAGCATGCAAGAGACCCAGTACTTC. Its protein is CAWGDGDSMQETQYF. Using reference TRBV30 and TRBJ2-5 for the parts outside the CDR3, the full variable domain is SQTIHQWPATLVQPVGSPLSLECTVEGTSNPNLYWYRQAAGRGLQLLFYSVGIGQISSEVPQNLSASRPQDRQFILSSKKLLLSDSGFYLCAWGDGDSMQETQYFGPGTRLLVL.

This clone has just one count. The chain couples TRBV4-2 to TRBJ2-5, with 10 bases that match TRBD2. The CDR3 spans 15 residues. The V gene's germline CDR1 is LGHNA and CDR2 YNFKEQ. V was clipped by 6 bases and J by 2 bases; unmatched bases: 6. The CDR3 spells CASRQREGPQETQYF. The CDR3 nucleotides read TGTGCCAGCAGACAGCGGGAGGGCCCTCAAGAGACCCAGTACTTC.

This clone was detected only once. CDR3 loop: CASSSAGTGAANTGELFF. The CDR3 nucleotides read TGTGCCAGCAGCTCCGCTGGGACAGGGGCGGCGAACACCGGGGAGCTGTTTTTT. The rearrangement joins TRBV7-3 to TRBJ2-2, with TRBD1 matching 10 bases. Germline trimming cut 4 bases from V and 0 bases from J; bases unmatched to any gene: 8. CDR3 length: 18 amino acids. Germline V lookup: CDR1 SGHTA, CDR2 FQGTGA.

The chain's CDR3 is CASKGWEAAGETQYF. The CDR3 nucleotides are TGTGCCAGCAAGGGTTGGGAGGCGGCGGGAGAGACCCAGTACTTC. This rearrangement joins TRBV7-9 to TRBJ2-5; possibly TRBD2 for D (6 bases). Trimming removed 7 bases at V and 4 bases at J, with 19 bases between. Germline V gene data show CDR1 as SEHNR and CDR2 as FQNEAQ (reference sequence). CDR3 length equals 15 residues.

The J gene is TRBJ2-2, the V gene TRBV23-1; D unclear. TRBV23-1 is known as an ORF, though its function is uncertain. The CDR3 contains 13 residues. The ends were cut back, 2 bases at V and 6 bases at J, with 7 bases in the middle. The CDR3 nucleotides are TGCGCCAGCAGTCAAGGGCGCGCCGGGGAGCTGTTTTTT. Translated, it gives CASSQGRAGELFF.

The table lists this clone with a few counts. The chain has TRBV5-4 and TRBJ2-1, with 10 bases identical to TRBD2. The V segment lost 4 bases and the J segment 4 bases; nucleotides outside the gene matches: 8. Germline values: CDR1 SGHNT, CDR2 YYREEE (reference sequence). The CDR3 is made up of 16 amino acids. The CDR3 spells CASSQEAGGPYNEQFF. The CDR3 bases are TGTGCCAGCAGCCAAGAAGCGGGAGGGCCGTACAATGAGCAGTTCTTC.

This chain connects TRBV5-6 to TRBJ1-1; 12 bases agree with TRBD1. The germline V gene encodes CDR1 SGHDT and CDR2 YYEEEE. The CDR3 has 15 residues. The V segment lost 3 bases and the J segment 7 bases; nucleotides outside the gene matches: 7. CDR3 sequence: CASSSWGTGGVEAFF. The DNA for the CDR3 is TGTGCCAGCAGCTCATGGGGGACAGGGGGCGTTGAAGCTTTCTTT.

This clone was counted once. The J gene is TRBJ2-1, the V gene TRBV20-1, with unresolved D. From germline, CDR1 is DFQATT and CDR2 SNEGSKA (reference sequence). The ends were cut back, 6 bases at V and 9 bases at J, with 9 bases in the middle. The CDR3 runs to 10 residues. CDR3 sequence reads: CSALLGEQFF. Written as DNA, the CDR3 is TGCAGTGCCCTTCTCGGTGAGCAGTTCTTC.

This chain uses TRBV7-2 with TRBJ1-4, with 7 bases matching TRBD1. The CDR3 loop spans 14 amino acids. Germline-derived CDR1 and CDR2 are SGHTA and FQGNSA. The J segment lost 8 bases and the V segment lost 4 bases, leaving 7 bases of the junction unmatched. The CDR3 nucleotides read TGTGCCAGCAGCTCCCGACAGGGTCGGGAAAAACTGTTTTTT. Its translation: CASSSRQGREKLFF.

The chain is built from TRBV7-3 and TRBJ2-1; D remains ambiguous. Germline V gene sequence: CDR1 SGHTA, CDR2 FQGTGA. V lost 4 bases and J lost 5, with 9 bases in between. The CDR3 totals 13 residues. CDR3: CASSSLHNNEQFF. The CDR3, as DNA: TGTGCCAGCAGCTCATTACATAACAATGAGCAGTTCTTC.

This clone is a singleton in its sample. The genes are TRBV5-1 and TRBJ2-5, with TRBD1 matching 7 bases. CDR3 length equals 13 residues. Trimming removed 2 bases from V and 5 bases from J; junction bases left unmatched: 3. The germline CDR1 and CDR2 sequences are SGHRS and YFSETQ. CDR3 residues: CASSLGGSETQYF. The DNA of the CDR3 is TGCGCCAGCAGCTTAGGGGGCTCGGAGACCCAGTACTTC.

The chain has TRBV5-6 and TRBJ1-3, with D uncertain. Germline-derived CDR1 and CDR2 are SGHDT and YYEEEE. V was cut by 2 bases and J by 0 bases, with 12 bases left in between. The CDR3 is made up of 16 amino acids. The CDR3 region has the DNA TGTGCCAGCAGCTTATTCCAGGCACGCTCTGGAAACACCATATATTTT. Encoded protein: CASSLFQARSGNTIYF.

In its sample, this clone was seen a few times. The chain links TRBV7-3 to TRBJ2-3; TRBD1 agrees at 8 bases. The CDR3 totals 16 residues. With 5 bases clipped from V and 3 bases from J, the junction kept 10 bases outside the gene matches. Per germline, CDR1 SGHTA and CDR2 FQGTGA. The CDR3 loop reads CASSASWTGQTDTQYF. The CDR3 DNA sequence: TGTGCCAGCAGCGCAAGCTGGACAGGGCAAACAGATACGCAGTATTTT.

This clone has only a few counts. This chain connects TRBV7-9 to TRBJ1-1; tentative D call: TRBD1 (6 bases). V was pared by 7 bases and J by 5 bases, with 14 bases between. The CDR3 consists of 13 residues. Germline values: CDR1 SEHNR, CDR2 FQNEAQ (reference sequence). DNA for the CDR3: TGTGCCAGCACTAAGACAGGAGTAACTGAAGCTTTCTTT. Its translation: CASTKTGVTEAFF.